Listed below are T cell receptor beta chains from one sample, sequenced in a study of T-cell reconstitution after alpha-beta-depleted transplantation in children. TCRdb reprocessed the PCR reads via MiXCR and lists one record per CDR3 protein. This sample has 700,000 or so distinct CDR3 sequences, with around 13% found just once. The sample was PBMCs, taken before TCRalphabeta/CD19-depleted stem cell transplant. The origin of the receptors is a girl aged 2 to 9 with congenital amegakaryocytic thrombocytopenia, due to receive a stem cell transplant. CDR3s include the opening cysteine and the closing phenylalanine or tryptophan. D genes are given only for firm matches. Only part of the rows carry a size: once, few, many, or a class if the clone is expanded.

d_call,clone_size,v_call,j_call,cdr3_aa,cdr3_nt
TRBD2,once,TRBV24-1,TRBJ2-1,CATSEPGLAGGKGEQFF,TGTGCCACCAGTGAACCCGGGTTAGCGGGCGGGAAAGGTGAGCAGTTCTTC
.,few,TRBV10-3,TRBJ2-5,CAISERAQETQYF,TGTGCCATCAGTGAGAGGGCCCAAGAGACCCAGTACTTC
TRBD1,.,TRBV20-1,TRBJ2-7,CSARTGQVNSYEQYF,TGCAGTGCTAGAACCGGACAGGTAAACTCCTACGAGCAGTACTTC
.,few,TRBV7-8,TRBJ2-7,CASSLPFVAGSYEQYF,TGTGCCAGCAGCTTACCGTTTGTGGCGGGCAGCTACGAGCAGTACTTC
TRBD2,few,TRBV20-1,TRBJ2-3,CSAPAASGSSVGDTQYF,TGCAGTGCTCCGGCCGCGAGCGGGAGTTCTGTTGGGGATACGCAGTATTTT
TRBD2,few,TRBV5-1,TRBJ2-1,CASSIGTSGSFLQFF,TGCGCCAGCAGCATAGGGACTAGCGGGAGTTTTTTGCAGTTCTTC
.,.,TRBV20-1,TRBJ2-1,CSAMMLSRSRNEQFF,TGCAGTGCTATGATGCTTTCTAGGAGTCGAAATGAGCAGTTCTTC
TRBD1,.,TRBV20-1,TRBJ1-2,CSARGQKGGGYGYTF,TGCAGTGCTAGGGGACAGAAGGGCGGGGGCTATGGCTACACCTTC
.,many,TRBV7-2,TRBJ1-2,CASSFQGRGYGYTF,TGTGCCAGCAGCTTTCAAGGACGGGGCTATGGCTACACCTTC
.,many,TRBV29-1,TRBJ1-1,CSIKDGAEAFF,TGCAGCATCAAGGACGGCGCTGAAGCTTTCTTT
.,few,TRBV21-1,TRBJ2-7,CASSNLSALSYEQYF,TGTGCCAGCAGCAATTTATCGGCGCTCTCCTACGAGCAGTACTTC
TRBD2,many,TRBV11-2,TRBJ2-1,CASSLEGSGITYNEQFF,TGTGCCAGCAGCTTAGAGGGTAGCGGGATTACCTACAATGAGCAGTTCTTC
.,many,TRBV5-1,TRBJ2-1,CASSERIDEQFF,TGCGCCAGCAGTGAGCGCATCGATGAGCAGTTCTTC
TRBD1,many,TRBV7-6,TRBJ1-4,CASSLEQGGFVEKLFF,TGTGCCAGCAGCTTAGAACAGGGGGGGTTTGTTGAAAAACTGTTTTTT
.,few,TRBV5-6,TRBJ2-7,CASSGPSLGGLYPYEQYF,TGTGCCAGCAGTGGGCCGAGTTTGGGGGGATTGTACCCCTACGAGCAGTACTTC
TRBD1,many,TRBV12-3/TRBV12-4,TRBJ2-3,CASSPRGTGAEWDTQYF,TGTGCCAGCAGCCCCCGGGGGACAGGGGCGGAATGGGATACGCAGTATTTT
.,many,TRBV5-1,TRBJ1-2,CASTDSNYGYTF,TGCGCCAGCACGGACAGCAACTATGGCTACACCTTC
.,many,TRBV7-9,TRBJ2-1,CASSLKRLVGNEQFF,TGTGCCAGCAGCTTGAAGCGGCTAGTGGGCAATGAGCAGTTCTTC
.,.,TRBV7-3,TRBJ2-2,CASSLSGHTGELFF,TGTGCCAGCAGCTTATCGGGCCACACCGGGGAGCTGTTTTTT
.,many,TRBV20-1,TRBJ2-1,CSAQPGPMLWGNEQFF,TGCAGTGCTCAACCGGGACCGATGCTTTGGGGCAATGAGCAGTTCTTC
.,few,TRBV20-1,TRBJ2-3,CSARGQGSPDTQYF,TGCAGTGCTAGAGGCCAAGGTAGTCCAGATACGCAGTATTTT
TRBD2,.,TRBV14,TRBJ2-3,CASSPLASGRQRDTQYF,TGTGCCAGCAGCCCCCTAGCTAGCGGGAGGCAAAGGGATACGCAGTATTTT
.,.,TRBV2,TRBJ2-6,CASSEDLSGANVLTF,TGTGCCAGCAGTGAAGACCTCTCTGGGGCCAACGTCCTGACTTTC
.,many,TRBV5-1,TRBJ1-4,CASSLRQQNEKLFF,TGCGCCAGCAGCTTGCGACAACAGAATGAAAAACTGTTTTTT
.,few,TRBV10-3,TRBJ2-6,CAISESSRGSGANVLTF,TGTGCCATCAGTGAGTCGAGTCGGGGGTCTGGGGCCAACGTCCTGACTTTC
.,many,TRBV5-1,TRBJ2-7,CASSLGQYYEQYF,TGCGCCAGCAGCTTGGGGCAGTACTACGAGCAGTACTTC
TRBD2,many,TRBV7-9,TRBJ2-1,CASSLALAGDIDEQFF,TGTGCCAGCAGCTTAGCGTTGGCGGGAGATATCGATGAGCAGTTCTTC
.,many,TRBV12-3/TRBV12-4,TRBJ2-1,CASDEGSGNEQFF,TGTGCCAGCGACGAAGGTTCCGGGAATGAGCAGTTCTTC
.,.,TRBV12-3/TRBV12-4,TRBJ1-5,CASRRDDNQPQHF,TGTGCCAGCAGGCGGGACGACAATCAGCCCCAGCATTTT
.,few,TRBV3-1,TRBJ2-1,CASSPAGTLFGQFF,TGTGCCAGCAGCCCCGCAGGTACGCTCTTCGGGCAGTTCTTC
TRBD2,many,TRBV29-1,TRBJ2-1,CSVQAGLAGPRVWEQFF,TGCAGCGTGCAAGCGGGACTAGCGGGGCCAAGGGTGTGGGAGCAGTTCTTC
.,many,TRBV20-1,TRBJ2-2,CSAMALVLNTGELFF,TGCAGTGCCATGGCGCTAGTCTTGAACACCGGGGAGCTGTTTTTT
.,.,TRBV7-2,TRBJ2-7,CASSLGGIMSPYEQYF,TGTGCCAGCAGCTTAGGGGGCATTATGAGTCCCTACGAGCAGTACTTC
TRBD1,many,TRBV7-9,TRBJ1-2,CASSQGGGGYTF,TGTGCCAGCTCCCAGGGGGGAGGCGGCTACACCTTC
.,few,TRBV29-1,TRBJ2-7,CSVEDRDSYEQYF,TGCAGCGTTGAAGATCGGGACTCCTACGAGCAGTACTTC
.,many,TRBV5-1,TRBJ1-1,CASSEGINLNTEAFF,TGCGCCAGCAGCGAGGGGATCAACTTGAACACTGAAGCTTTCTTT
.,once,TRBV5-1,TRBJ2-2,CASSLPSVGLNTGELFF,TGCGCCAGCAGCTTGCCCTCGGTGGGGTTAAACACCGGGGAGCTGTTTTTT
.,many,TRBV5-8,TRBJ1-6,CASSYTYGQYNSPLHF,TGTGCCAGCAGCTACACTTACGGACAGTATAATTCACCCCTCCACTTT
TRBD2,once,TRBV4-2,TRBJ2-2,CASSRTSGRFTGELFF,TGTGCCAGCAGCCGGACTAGCGGGAGGTTCACCGGGGAGCTGTTTTTT
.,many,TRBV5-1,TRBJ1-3,CASSSGNTIYF,TGCGCCAGCAGCTCCGGAAACACCATATATTTT
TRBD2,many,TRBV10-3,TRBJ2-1,CASAGTSGNNEQFF,TGTGCCTCCGCGGGGACTAGCGGGAACAATGAGCAGTTCTTC
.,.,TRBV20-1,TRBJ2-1,CSASGSSYDEQFF,TGCAGTGCTAGCGGTAGCTCCTACGATGAGCAGTTCTTC
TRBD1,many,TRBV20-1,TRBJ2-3,CSARTGGTDTQYF,TGCAGTGCTAGGACAGGGGGCACAGATACGCAGTATTTT
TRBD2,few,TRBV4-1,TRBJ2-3,CASSQEGPGGVDTQYF,TGCGCCAGCAGCCAAGAAGGTCCGGGAGGAGTAGATACGCAGTATTTT
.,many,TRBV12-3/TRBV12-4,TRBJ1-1,CASSSFGGGYTEAFF,TGTGCCAGCAGTTCGTTTGGGGGAGGATACACTGAAGCTTTCTTT
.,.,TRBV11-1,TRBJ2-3,CASSSMGGSGHKPTDTQYF,TGTGCCAGCAGCTCGATGGGGGGTAGCGGACACAAACCCACAGATACGCAGTATTTT
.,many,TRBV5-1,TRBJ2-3,CASSHGDRTDTQYF,TGCGCCAGCAGCCACGGCGACCGCACAGATACGCAGTATTTT